The next 3 T cell receptor beta chains were all read from a single sample in a study of regulatory T cells in long-lasting Graves disease. Construction of TCR beta libraries relied on iRepertoire HTBI primers and on Arm-PCR targeting CDR3 regions. Each CDR3 protein gets one entry after TCRdb re-called the multiplex PCR reads with MiXCR. Among 540,000 or so distinct CDR3 sequences listed, roughly 14% were seen once. Time point described: newly diagnosed GD, antithyroid drugs for less than 3 months. There was RNA extracted from PBMCs, and the TCR library was made from it. Another study also made use of these data, one on T cells in Graves' hyperthyroidism and ophthalmopathy.

The specimen comprised peripheral blood mononuclear cells (PBMCs), sampled at new diagnosis, from a patient treated with antithyroid drugs. These receptor sequences come from a man aged 30 to 45 with Graves disease.

This clonotype has ten or more counts. The V gene is TRBV7-2, the J gene TRBJ1-5, with D perhaps TRBD1 (5 bases). Trimming left V 7 bases short and J 6 bases short, with 13 bases between. The germline gives CDR1 SGHTA, CDR2 FQGNSA. The CDR3 length is 13 residues. The CDR3 sequence is CASKPGGPQPQHF. CDR3 sequence (DNA): TGTGCCAGCAAGCCCGGGGGACCTCAGCCCCAGCATTTT.

This clonotype has at least ten counts. The gene calls are TRBV7-2 and TRBJ1-5, with TRBD1 as a possible D gene (6 bases). Germline values: CDR1 SGHTA, CDR2 FQGNSA. V was cut by 1 base and J by 7 bases, with 8 bases left in between. This CDR3 has 13 amino acids. The CDR3 loop reads CASSLGQAQPQHF. The CDR3 coding sequence is TGTGCCAGCAGCTTAGGACAGGCACAGCCCCAGCATTTT.

The chain carries TRBV5-1 and TRBJ1-1; the D is unclear. V was cut by 0 bases and J by 4 bases, with 10 bases left in between. The CDR3 covers 14 residues. The germline CDR1 and CDR2 sequences are SGHRS and YFSETQ. CDR3: CASSLAIRVTEAFF. In DNA form, the CDR3 reads TGCGCCAGCAGCTTGGCCATAAGAGTCACTGAAGCTTTCTTT.